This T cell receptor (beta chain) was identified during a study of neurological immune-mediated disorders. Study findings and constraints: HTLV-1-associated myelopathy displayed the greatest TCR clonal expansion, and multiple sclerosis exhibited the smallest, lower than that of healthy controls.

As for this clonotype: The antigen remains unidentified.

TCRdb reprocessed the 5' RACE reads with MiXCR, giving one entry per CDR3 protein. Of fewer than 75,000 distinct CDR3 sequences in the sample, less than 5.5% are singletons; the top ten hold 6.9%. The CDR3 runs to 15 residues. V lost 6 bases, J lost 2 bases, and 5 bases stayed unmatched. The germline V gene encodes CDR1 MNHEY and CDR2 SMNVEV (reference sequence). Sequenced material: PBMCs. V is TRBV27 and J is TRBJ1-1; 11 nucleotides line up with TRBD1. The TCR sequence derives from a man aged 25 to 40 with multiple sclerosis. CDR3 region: CASSRGTGGNTEAFF. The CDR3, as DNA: TGTGCCAGCAGCCGCGGGACAGGGGGTAACACTGAAGCTTTCTTT.